These 9 T cell receptor beta chains share one sample of origin, sequenced in a study of blood T cell repertoires in COVID-19. The method was immunoSEQ multiplex PCR; TCRdb's version includes in-frame clones alone and lacks a portion of them. The sample includes about 80,000 clones, around 79% of them seen just once. Sequencing was carried out using peripheral blood. These TCRs come from a human donor in a cohort sampled during active COVID-19.

The chain uses TRBV7-3 and TRBJ1-1, with D tentatively TRBD1 (6 bases). Trimming removed 0 bases at V and 1 base at J, with 18 bases between. Germline CDR1 and CDR2: SGHTA and FQGTGA. The length of the CDR3 is 18 residues. The CDR3 DNA sequence: TGTGCCAGCAGCTTAACGGGGGGGCCCTTGGGTTGGAACACTGAAGCTTTCTTT. Translation: CASSLTGGPLGWNTEAFF.

This sequence joins TRBV2 and TRBJ2-7; D might be TRBD2 (5 bases). CDR1 and CDR2 (germline): SNHLY, FYNNEI. The CDR3 has 12 residues. V dropped 8 bases and J dropped 2 bases, with 10 bases sitting between them. CDR3 loop: CASLDSPYEQYF. The CDR3 nucleotides are TGTGCCAGCCTGGACTCCCCCTACGAGCAGTACTTC.

The chain links TRBV6-6 to TRBJ1-3, with D perhaps matching TRBD1 (6 bases). The germline V gene has CDR1 MNHNY and CDR2 SVGAGI (reference sequence). This CDR3 contains 16 residues. V lost 2 bases and J lost 0, with 11 bases in between. The CDR3, as DNA: TGTGCCAGCAGTTACGGCAGGGGAGTCTCTGGAAACACCATATATTTT. It yields the protein CASSYGRGVSGNTIYF.

The rearrangement joins TRBV5-1 to TRBJ2-1; 9 nucleotides agree with TRBD1. The CDR3 spans 17 residues. J was trimmed by 0 bases and V by 4 bases; bases with no gene match: 8. Germline V lookup: CDR1 SGHRS, CDR2 YFSETQ. This CDR3 reads CASSEDRGLRSYNEQFF. The CDR3 DNA reads TGCGCCAGCAGCGAGGACAGGGGACTTCGCTCCTACAATGAGCAGTTCTTC.

The J gene is TRBJ2-7, the V gene TRBV6-5, with D perhaps TRBD1 (6 bases). V was pared by 5 bases and J by 3 bases, with 11 bases between. The CDR3 has 13 amino acids. Germline loops: CDR1 MNHEY, CDR2 SVGAGI. Written as DNA, the CDR3 is TGTGCCAGCAGTCCAGGGGTGGGCTACGAGCAGTACTTC. This sequence encodes CASSPGVGYEQYF.

V gene TRBV30 combines with J gene TRBJ2-1; tentative D call: TRBD2 (5 bases). Germline CDR1 reads GTSNPN; CDR2 reads SVGIG (reference sequence). V shed 3 bases and J shed 7 bases, with 10 bases lying between them. The CDR3 totals 12 residues. The CDR3, as DNA: TGTGCCTGGAGCCCGGGGAGAAATGAGCAGTTCTTC. Encoded protein: CAWSPGRNEQFF.

This clone was counted a few times. The CDR3 sequence: CASSPLEAGYEKLFF. The CDR3 DNA sequence: TGCGCCAGCAGCCCCCTCGAGGCAGGGTACGAAAAACTGTTTTTT. This chain joins TRBV4-1 and TRBJ1-4; weak D call: TRBD1 (5 bases). The CDR3 runs 15 residues. With 4 bases removed from V and 8 bases from J, the gap between germline ends came to 17 bases. From germline, CDR1 is MGHRA and CDR2 YSYEKL.

The chain uses TRBV7-2 and TRBJ1-6, with D unresolved. Trimming removed 2 bases at V and 0 bases at J, with 11 bases between. The V gene's germline CDR1 is SGHTA and CDR2 FQGNSA. This CDR3 is built from 17 residues. Written as DNA, the CDR3 is TGTGCCAGCAGCTTATACAGCCAAAGCTCCTATAATTCACCCCTCCACTTT. Translated: CASSLYSQSSYNSPLHF.

Of note for this clone: The sample carries other DNA sequences with the same CDR3. The chain combines TRBV5-1 with TRBJ2-7, with 9 bases lining up with TRBD2. This CDR3 region has 15 residues. Trimming at V came to 2 bases and at J to 2 bases, leaving 5 bases not matched to a gene. The germline CDR1 and CDR2 sequences are SGHRS and YFSETQ. The CDR3 nucleotides are TGCGCCAGCAGCTTTCGGCGGGGGGGTGCCTACGAGCAGTACTTC. It encodes CASSFRRGGAYEQYF.